What follows are 31 T cell receptor beta chains derived from one specimen sequenced in a study of blood T cell repertoires in COVID-19. TCRdb's table, derived via immunoSEQ multiplex PCR, lists solely in-frame clones and lacks some. The sample carries 55,000 to 75,000 clones, over 70% recorded once. Sequences were obtained from peripheral blood. Source of these receptors: a man in his forties or fifties with active COVID-19.

This chain joins TRBV9 and TRBJ1-4; TRBD1 is a possible D gene (5 bases). The ends were cut back, 0 bases at V and 1 base at J, with 10 bases in the middle. Per germline, CDR1 SGDLS and CDR2 YYNGEE. CDR3 size: 16 residues. CDR3 sequence reads: CASSVGKGITNEKLFF. The DNA for the CDR3 is TGTGCCAGCAGCGTAGGAAAGGGGATAACTAATGAAAAACTGTTTTTT.

This chain uses TRBV3-1 (or the pseudogene TRBV3-2) with TRBJ1-2; D possibly corresponds to TRBD1 (6 bases). Germline V gene lookup returns CDR1 LGHDT and CDR2 YNNKEL (reference sequence). The CDR3 spans 15 residues. Trimming left V 1 base short and J 4 bases short, with 13 bases between. This CDR3 reads CASSQVAGAGYGYTF. CDR3 DNA sequence: TGTGCCAGCAGCCAAGTAGCAGGGGCTGGCTATGGCTACACCTTC.

The rearrangement links TRBV27 to TRBJ1-2; no firm D call. The CDR3 runs 15 residues. Germline CDR1 MNHEY, CDR2 SMNVEV (reference sequence). Between the trimmed V and J ends, which lost 7 bases and 2 bases, there was a span of 17 bases. The CDR3 bases are TGTGCCAGCAAGCCATCCCCCCTCCAAAACTATGGCTACACCTTC. It yields the protein CASKPSPLQNYGYTF.

V gene TRBV28 combines with J gene TRBJ2-7, with 10 bases aligning to TRBD2. In germline, CDR1 is MDHEN, CDR2 SYDVKM. The CDR3 spans 16 residues. V trimming: 3 bases; J trimming: 4 bases; junction bases outside the gene matches: 9. In DNA, the CDR3 is TGTGCCAGCAGTTTGGGGTTAGCGGGAGGCAGTTACGAGCAGTACTTC. It translates to CASSLGLAGGSYEQYF. Together with reference TRBV28 and TRBJ2-7, the CDR3 gives the full variable domain: DVKVTQSSRYLVKRTGEKVFLECVQDMDHENMFWYRQDPGLGLRLIYFSYDVKMKEKGDIPEGYSVSREKKERFSLILESASTNQTSMYLCASSLGLAGGSYEQYFGPGTRLTVT.

Turning to this clone: An end of the junction does not agree with germline; a read error may underlie this. J is TRBJ2-1 and V is TRBV4-2; possibly TRBD1 for D (5 bases). This CDR3 region has 15 residues. The germline gives CDR1 LGHNA, CDR2 YNFKEQ. CDR3 residues: CASNQGSSGRNEQFF. CDR3 sequence (DNA): TGTGCCAGCAACCAAGGGTCGTCAGGGCGGAATGAGCAGTTCTTC.

The V gene is TRBV19, the J gene TRBJ2-7, with D possibly matching TRBD1 (5 bases). The germline gives CDR1 LNHDA, CDR2 SQIVND (reference sequence). V was pared by 4 bases and J by 2 bases, with 18 bases between. The CDR3 covers 16 residues. The CDR3 loop reads CASSTPGYRTTYEQYF. CDR3 in DNA: TGTGCCAGTAGTACTCCTGGCTACAGGACCACCTACGAGCAGTACTTC.

V is TRBV7-2 and J is TRBJ1-4; the D gene is possibly TRBD1 (6 bases). Trimming pared 4 bases from V and 5 bases from J, leaving 11 bases between. The CDR3 totals 14 residues. Germline CDR1 and CDR2: SGHTA and FQGNSA. For the CDR3, the DNA is TGTGCCAGCAGCTCGACAGGTTTCAATGAAAAACTGTTTTTT. This translates into CASSSTGFNEKLFF.

The chain links TRBV24-1 to TRBJ2-5, with 7 bases aligning to TRBD1. Trimming at V came to 1 base and at J to 2 bases, leaving 3 bases not matched to a gene. The V gene's germline CDR1 is KGHDR and CDR2 SFDVKD. The CDR3 is made up of 15 amino acids. The DNA for the CDR3 is TGTGCCACCAGTGATTTAGGGGGCACTCAAGAGACCCAGTACTTC. Protein: CATSDLGGTQETQYF.

This chain joins TRBV30 and TRBJ1-6; TRBD1 aligns across 7 bases. The V gene end was trimmed by 5 bases and the J gene end by 11 bases; junction bases not matched to a gene: 6. The CDR3 is made up of 12 amino acids. The V gene's germline CDR1 is GTSNPN and CDR2 SVGIG (reference sequence). This chain's CDR3 is CAWVLQGPPLHF. In DNA, the CDR3 is TGTGCCTGGGTGCTACAGGGGCCACCCCTCCACTTT.

This chain joins TRBV7-2 and TRBJ2-2, with 9 bases aligning to TRBD1. The J segment lost 2 bases and the V segment lost 5 bases, leaving 6 bases of the junction unmatched. CDR1 is SGHTA, CDR2 FQGNSA, per germline. CDR3 length: 16 amino acids. DNA of the CDR3: TGTGCCAGCAGCCCCCGGACAGGGGTCAACACCGGGGAGCTGTTTTTT. This encodes CASSPRTGVNTGELFF.

V usage is TRBV27 and J usage is TRBJ2-7; 7 bases match TRBD2. CDR3 size: 15 residues. After removal of 7 bases from V and 0 bases from J, the junction contained 9 bases not matched to a gene. The germline gives CDR1 MNHEY, CDR2 SMNVEV (reference sequence). CDR3: CASKGYSGLSYEQYF. Written as DNA, the CDR3 is TGTGCCAGCAAGGGATATAGCGGGCTCTCCTACGAGCAGTACTTC.

The chain combines TRBV24-1 with TRBJ1-4; tentative D call: TRBD1 (5 bases). The germline V and J ends were trimmed by 4 bases and 6 bases, with 14 bases remaining between them. The CDR3 has 15 amino acids. Germline CDR1 KGHDR, CDR2 SFDVKD. The CDR3 nucleotides read TGTGCCACCAGTGACCCCAGGGTCGGAGATGAAAAACTGTTTTTT. Translating gives CATSDPRVGDEKLFF.

This chain connects TRBV7-2 to TRBJ2-1; tentative D call: TRBD2 (5 bases). The V gene lost 4 bases and the J gene lost 7 bases, with 14 bases spanning the gap. Per the germline V gene, CDR1 is SGHTA and CDR2 is FQGNSA. This CDR3 contains 14 residues. The CDR3: CASSSRASGNEQFF. The CDR3 DNA is TGTGCCAGCAGCTCCCGAGCGAGCGGAAATGAGCAGTTCTTC.

V usage is TRBV28 and J usage is TRBJ2-4; a weak D match, TRBD1 (6 bases). Germline CDR1 and CDR2: MDHEN and SYDVKM. This CDR3 has 14 amino acids. Trimming pared 3 bases from V and 6 bases from J, leaving 12 bases between. The DNA of the CDR3 is TGTGCCAGCAGTTTGCCAGGGGTAGGAAACATTCAGTACTTC. This sequence encodes CASSLPGVGNIQYF. The full variable domain, in which reference TRBV28 and TRBJ2-4 provide the parts outside the CDR3, is DVKVTQSSRYLVKRTGEKVFLECVQDMDHENMFWYRQDPGLGLRLIYFSYDVKMKEKGDIPEGYSVSREKKERFSLILESASTNQTSMYLCASSLPGVGNIQYFGAGTRLSVL.

The gene calls are TRBV4-3 and TRBJ2-2; 9 bases line up with TRBD2. CDR3 length: 15 residues. Germline CDR1 is LGHNA and CDR2 is YSLEER. V lost 1 base, J lost 7 bases, and 4 bases stayed unmatched. CDR3 nucleotide sequence: TGCGCCAGCAGCCAAGGGTGGCGGGAGGGCGGGGAGCTGTTTTTT. This gives the protein CASSQGWREGGELFF.

The chain is built from TRBV19 and TRBJ1-2; tentatively, D is TRBD1 (5 bases). Trimming shortened V by 7 bases and J by 2 bases, and 17 bases separated the two germline ends. Germline lookup yields CDR1 LNHDA and CDR2 SQIVND (reference sequence). The CDR3 totals 15 residues. CDR3 nucleotides: TGTGCCAGTAAAAAGTCAGGGAGGTTAAACTATGGCTACACCTTC. Protein sequence: CASKKSGRLNYGYTF.

The sample holds a few counts of this clone. The chain carries TRBV27 and TRBJ2-3; D is unclear. Per germline, CDR1 MNHEY and CDR2 SMNVEV (reference sequence). This CDR3 spans 14 amino acids. The V and J ends lost 0 bases and 0 bases respectively, with 4 bases between them. As DNA, the CDR3 is TGTGCCAGCAGTTTATCCGTTAGCACAGATACGCAGTATTTT. Its translation: CASSLSVSTDTQYF.

The chain carries TRBV24-1 and TRBJ2-7; 11 positions match TRBD1. V lost 9 bases to trimming and J lost 5 bases; unmatched junction nucleotides: 8. This CDR3 has 14 residues. Germline CDR1 is KGHDR and CDR2 is SFDVKD. CDR3 sequence (DNA): TGTGCCACCTCCGGGACAGGGGGATCCCACGAGCAGTACTTC. It is translated as CATSGTGGSHEQYF.

The rearrangement links TRBV5-1 to TRBJ1-2, with 8 bases identical to TRBD1. Trimming removed 4 bases from V and 4 bases from J; junction bases left unmatched: 12. Germline CDR1 is SGHRS and CDR2 is YFSETQ. The CDR3 contains 16 residues. CDR3 bases: TGCGCCAGCAGCGGGGCCTCGACAGGGGCTAGCTATGGCTACACCTTC. It translates to CASSGASTGASYGYTF.

V usage is TRBV28 and J usage is TRBJ2-5, with 7 nucleotides matching TRBD1. From germline, CDR1 is MDHEN and CDR2 SYDVKM. Trimming cost V 5 bases and J 2 bases; bases outside gene matches: 2. The CDR3 totals 13 residues. The CDR3 spells CASSRDRQETQYF. For the CDR3, the DNA is TGTGCCAGCAGTCGGGACAGACAAGAGACCCAGTACTTC.

The V gene is TRBV3-1 (or the pseudogene TRBV3-2), the J gene TRBJ2-1; tentatively, D is TRBD2 (5 bases). Germline-derived CDR1 and CDR2 are LGHDT and YNNKEL (reference sequence). CDR3 length equals 15 residues. V lost 4 bases, J lost 9 bases, and 19 bases lay in between. The CDR3 DNA sequence: TGTGCCAGCAGCCCCGGCCGAGGGCAAAAGGGTGAGCAGTTCTTC. Translated, it gives CASSPGRGQKGEQFF.

This chain joins TRBV7-3 and TRBJ2-6; maybe TRBD1 (5 bases). Trimming took off 3 bases at V and 0 bases at J, with 12 bases between the two ends. The CDR3 consists of 17 residues. Germline assignment: CDR1 SGHTA and CDR2 FQGTGA. The CDR3 nucleotides read TGTGCCAGCAGCTTTTCACAGGACCACTCTGGGGCCAACGTCCTGACTTTC. Its translation is CASSFSQDHSGANVLTF.

The genes are TRBV5-6 and TRBJ2-7; TRBD1 aligns across 11 bases. CDR1 SGHDT and CDR2 YYEEEE come from the germline V gene. The V gene end was trimmed by 0 bases and the J gene end by 4 bases; junction bases not matched to a gene: 9. This CDR3 spans 17 amino acids. The DNA for the CDR3 is TGTGCCAGCAGCTTGGACGTTTCAGGGACAGGGGGGTACGAGCAGTACTTC. Its protein product is CASSLDVSGTGGYEQYF.

The V gene is TRBV2, the J gene TRBJ2-5; D might be TRBD1 (7 bases). This CDR3 is built from 15 residues. V was trimmed by 6 bases and J by 2 bases, leaving 16 bases between them. Germline loops: CDR1 SNHLY, CDR2 FYNNEI. The chain's CDR3 is CASSQEAGGQETQYF. The CDR3 region has the DNA TGTGCCAGCAGCCAGGAGGCAGGGGGGCAAGAGACCCAGTACTTC.

The rearrangement links TRBV4-1 to TRBJ2-3; 8 bases line up with TRBD2. The CDR3 has 18 amino acids. The V gene end was trimmed by 2 bases and the J gene end by 0 bases; junction bases not matched to a gene: 10. Germline CDR1 and CDR2: MGHRA and YSYEKL. The CDR3 DNA reads as TGCGCCAGCAGCCAAAGTGCCTTTAGCGGGACTAGCACAGATACGCAGTATTTT. It encodes CASSQSAFSGTSTDTQYF.

The J gene is TRBJ2-2, the V gene TRBV5-5; TRBD2 is a possible D gene (5 bases). The CDR3 consists of 17 residues. The germline CDR1 and CDR2 sequences are SGHKS and YYEKEE (reference sequence). The V and J ends lost 4 bases and 0 bases respectively, with 16 bases between them. The CDR3 sequence is CASSRLNTGANTGELFF. CDR3 DNA: TGTGCCAGCAGCCGACTCAATACCGGGGCGAACACCGGGGAGCTGTTTTTT. Combining the CDR3 with reference TRBV5-5 and TRBJ2-2 gives the whole variable domain DAGVTQSPTHLIKTRGQQVTLRCSPISGHKSVSWYQQVLGQGPQFIFQYYEKEERGRGNFPDRFSARQFPNYSSELNVNALLLGDSALYLCASSRLNTGANTGELFFGEGSRLTVL.

This clone was seen just once. The rearrangement uses TRBV27 and TRBJ2-7; TRBD1 aligns across 11 bases. This CDR3 has 18 residues. The ends lost 2 bases at V and 3 bases at J; junction bases unmatched: 12. Per the germline V gene, CDR1 is MNHEY and CDR2 is SMNVEV (reference sequence). The CDR3 loop is CASSLRLPGTGGGYEQYF. The CDR3 bases are TGTGCCAGCAGTTTAAGGTTACCCGGGACAGGGGGTGGCTACGAGCAGTACTTC.

The chain uses TRBV24-1 and TRBJ1-4, with 9 bases matching TRBD1. This CDR3 region has 15 residues. Germline V gives CDR1 KGHDR, CDR2 SFDVKD. With V trimmed by 4 bases and J by 8 bases, 7 bases remained unmatched. The CDR3 region has the DNA TGTGCCACCAGTGACACGACAGGGGGGAGCGAAAAACTGTTTTTT. It yields the protein CATSDTTGGSEKLFF.

V usage is TRBV28 and J usage is TRBJ1-5; 7 nucleotides align to TRBD1. Germline trimming cut 6 bases from V and 6 bases from J; bases unmatched to any gene: 8. Germline CDR1 reads MDHEN; CDR2 reads SYDVKM. This CDR3 comprises 14 residues. The CDR3 DNA is TGTGCCAGCAGCAACCGACAGGGTACTCAGCCCCAGCATTTT. Translating gives CASSNRQGTQPQHF.

In this sample, this clone turned up once. This rearrangement joins TRBV7-8 to TRBJ1-5, with no clear D. CDR3 length equals 15 residues. Between the trimmed V and J ends, which lost 0 bases and 5 bases, there was a span of 11 bases. Germline CDR1 and CDR2: SGHVS and FQNEAQ. CDR3 DNA sequence: TGTGCCAGCAGCTTAGCCCCGGGATCATATCAGCCCCAGCATTTT. It specifies CASSLAPGSYQPQHF.

The rearrangement links TRBV29-1 to TRBJ2-3, with D uncertain. CDR1 and CDR2 from the germline V gene are SQVTM and ANQGSEA. The V gene lost 0 bases and the J gene lost 1 base, with 8 bases spanning the gap. The CDR3 sequence is 14 residues long. In nucleotides, the CDR3 is TGCAGCGTTGAAGATAGCCTACGCACAGATACGCAGTATTTT. It encodes CSVEDSLRTDTQYF.